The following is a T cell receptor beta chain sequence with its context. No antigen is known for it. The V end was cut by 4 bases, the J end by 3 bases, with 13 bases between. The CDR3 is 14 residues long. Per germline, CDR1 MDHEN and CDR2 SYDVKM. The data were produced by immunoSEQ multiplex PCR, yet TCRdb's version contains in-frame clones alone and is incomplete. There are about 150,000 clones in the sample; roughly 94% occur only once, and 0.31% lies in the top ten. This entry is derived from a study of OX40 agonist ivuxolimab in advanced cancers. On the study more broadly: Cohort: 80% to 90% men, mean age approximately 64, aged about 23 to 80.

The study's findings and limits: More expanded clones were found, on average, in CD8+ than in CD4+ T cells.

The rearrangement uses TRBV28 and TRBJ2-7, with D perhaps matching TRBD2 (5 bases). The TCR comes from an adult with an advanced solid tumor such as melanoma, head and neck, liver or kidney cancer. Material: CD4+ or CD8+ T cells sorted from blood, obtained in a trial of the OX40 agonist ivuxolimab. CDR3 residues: CASSYRLIRYEQYF. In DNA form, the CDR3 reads TGTGCCAGCAGTTACAGACTAATCCGCTACGAGCAGTACTTC.